The 27 T cell receptor beta chains in this list originate from one sample, sequenced in a study of monozygotic twins with inflammatory bowel disease (dated by TCRdb to between 2018 and 2020). Library prep was done by 5' RACE. The sequencer was an Illumina HiSeq 2500. The reads were reprocessed in TCRdb, with one entry per CDR3 protein sequence and no accompanying DNA. The sample's records list about 380,000 distinct CDR3 sequences. 2.5% to 3% of the sample goes to the ten largest clones. Sequencing was carried out using blood. The receptors were sampled from a human donor with ulcerative colitis or Crohn's disease, or a healthy co-twin of an affected twin (not recorded which).

J is TRBJ1-2 and V is TRBV29-1. The CDR3 is made up of 11 amino acids. Germline-derived CDR1 and CDR2 are SQVTM and ANQGSEA. The CDR3 spells CSVVNGDGYTF.

V usage is TRBV7-3 and J usage is TRBJ2-1; TCRdb's D call, TRBD2, is unchecked because there is no DNA. CDR3 length: 16 amino acids. Germline CDR1 SGHTA, CDR2 FQGTGA. The CDR3 sequence is CASSPGTSPTYNEQFF.

V gene TRBV6-2 or TRBV6-3 combines with J gene TRBJ2-1; TCRdb proposes TRBD2, but this gene call is untestable without DNA. The CDR3 is made up of 17 amino acids. Germline V CDR1 and CDR2: MNHEY, SVGEGT. The CDR3 sequence is CASSSSHRLAGYNEQFF.

This chain joins TRBV18 and TRBJ1-1; no DNA is available, so the TRBD1 call from TCRdb remains unchecked. The CDR3 has 17 amino acids. Germline V gives CDR1 KGHSH, CDR2 LQKENI. The CDR3 here is CASSPRPILGGGTEAFF. Together with reference TRBV18 and TRBJ1-1, the CDR3 gives the full variable domain: NAGVMQNPRHLVRRRGQEARLRCSPMKGHSHVYWYRQLPEEGLKFMVYLQKENIIDESGMPKERFSAEFPKEGPSILRIQQVVRGDSAAYFCASSPRPILGGGTEAFFGQGTRLTVV.

The chain is built from TRBV5-1 and TRBJ1-1. The CDR3 length is 15 residues. Germline V gene data show CDR1 as SGHRS and CDR2 as YFSETQ. The CDR3 is CASSLGLGGDTEAFF.

CDR3 sequence: CASSLVAGRNTGELFF. The rearrangement links TRBV7-9 to TRBJ2-2; the TCRdb call, TRBD2, lacks DNA for checking. This CDR3 has 16 residues. The germline gives CDR1 SEHNR, CDR2 FQNEAQ (reference sequence).

V is TRBV3-1 and J is TRBJ1-1; the D call of TRBD1 rests on TCRdb alone, since no DNA is present to check it. The germline V gene encodes CDR1 LGHDT and CDR2 YNNKEL (reference sequence). The CDR3 sequence is 15 residues long. The CDR3 region is CASSQITGVNTEAFF.

This chain links TRBV6-2 or TRBV6-3 with TRBJ2-7. CDR1 and CDR2 from the germline V gene are MNHEY and SVGEGT. This CDR3 has 13 amino acids. The CDR3 region is CASSYSPDYEQYF.

The V call is TRBV6-1, the J call TRBJ2-1; absent DNA, TCRdb's TRBD1 call cannot be checked. Germline CDR1 MNHNS, CDR2 SASEGT. The CDR3 runs 14 residues. CDR3 residues: CASSPGPSYNEQFF.

The rearrangement uses TRBV6-1 and TRBJ2-1; as DNA is missing, the TRBD1 call by TCRdb cannot be tested. There are 15 residues in the CDR3. Germline-derived CDR1 and CDR2 are MNHNS and SASEGT. The CDR3: CASSEARITGDEQFF.

The V and J genes are TRBV6-5 and TRBJ2-1; TCRdb calls TRBD1, which cannot be checked without DNA. CDR1 and CDR2 (germline): MNHEY, SVGAGI. The CDR3 has 13 amino acids. The CDR3 sequence is CASSYGGANEQFF.

This chain uses TRBV5-5 with TRBJ1-6. The CDR3 extends over 15 amino acids. Per the germline V gene, CDR1 is SGHKS and CDR2 is YYEKEE (reference sequence). The CDR3 protein is CASSLGASYNSPLHF.

V and J are TRBV7-9 and TRBJ2-7; the D call of TRBD1 rests on TCRdb alone, since no DNA is present to check it. In germline, CDR1 is SEHNR, CDR2 FQNEAQ (reference sequence). The CDR3 covers 15 residues. CDR3 protein: CASSLGTGVDYEQYF.

The chain employs TRBV12-3 or TRBV12-4 and TRBJ1-4; TCRdb indicates TRBD1, and absent DNA this call remains unverified. This CDR3 comprises 15 residues. The CDR3: CASSLQGTVDGKLFF.

The rearrangement uses TRBV5-6 and TRBJ2-1; TCRdb designates TRBD1, a call that cannot be tested without DNA. Germline V gene data show CDR1 as SGHDT and CDR2 as YYEEEE. The CDR3 runs to 16 residues. The CDR3 here is CASGPGGRGLGNEQFF.

The V call is TRBV5-1, the J call TRBJ1-1; TCRdb lists TRBD1, though no DNA is available to test this call. The CDR3 is made up of 13 amino acids. Germline V lookup: CDR1 SGHRS, CDR2 YFSETQ. The CDR3 spells CASSSEGGAGAFF.

The chain links TRBV18 to TRBJ2-7; the D call of TRBD1 rests on TCRdb alone, since no DNA is present to check it. The germline gives CDR1 KGHSH, CDR2 LQKENI. CDR3 length equals 15 residues. The CDR3 here is CASSPRDGGTYEQYF.

The chain combines TRBV30 with TRBJ1-6. CDR3 length equals 14 residues. Germline lookup yields CDR1 GTSNPN and CDR2 SVGIG (reference sequence). CDR3 residues: CAWSLGTSGSPLHF.

V usage is TRBV24-1 and J usage is TRBJ2-3. The length of the CDR3 is 16 residues. CDR1 KGHDR and CDR2 SFDVKD come from the germline V gene. CDR3 loop: CATSDFQRTASDTQYF.

J is TRBJ1-4 and V is TRBV9; TCRdb's D call of TRBD1 is untestable without DNA. The CDR3 is 15 residues long. Germline V gene sequence: CDR1 SGDLS, CDR2 YYNGEE. The CDR3 loop is CASSVGPITGEKLFF.

This rearrangement joins TRBV7-3 to TRBJ2-3; TCRdb names TRBD1, which stays unverified in the absence of DNA. Germline V gene data show CDR1 as SGHTA and CDR2 as FQGTGA. There are 16 residues in the CDR3. CDR3 residues: CASSLIGGGSTDTQYF.

The chain carries TRBV5-1 and TRBJ2-2; the TCRdb D gene call, TRBD2, has no DNA to confirm it. The CDR3 runs 16 residues. In germline, CDR1 is SGHRS, CDR2 YFSETQ. The CDR3 sequence is CASSFVLAGPTGELFF.

The CDR3 protein is CASSERGGVDYGYTF. The rearrangement links TRBV7-6 to TRBJ1-2; checking the TCRdb D call of TRBD1 is not possible without DNA. Per germline, CDR1 SGHVS and CDR2 FNYEAQ. This CDR3 is built from 15 residues.

The gene calls are TRBV28 and TRBJ2-3; TCRdb picks TRBD1, but there is no DNA to check that call. This CDR3 has 16 amino acids. The germline gives CDR1 MDHEN, CDR2 SYDVKM. CDR3 in amino acids: CAIAYIGQGRGDTQYF.

J is TRBJ1-3 and V is TRBV30; with no DNA, the TCRdb D assignment of TRBD1 cannot be verified. This CDR3 is built from 11 residues. CDR1 is GTSNPN and CDR2 is SVGIG in the germline V gene (reference sequence). CDR3 residues: CAWSALGRLYF.

The rearrangement links TRBV7-9 to TRBJ1-1. Germline V gives CDR1 SEHNR, CDR2 FQNEAQ (reference sequence). The length of the CDR3 is 15 residues. The CDR3 region is CASSPSRAVTTEAFF.

This chain joins TRBV24-1 and TRBJ1-2. This CDR3 contains 12 residues. The germline V gene has CDR1 KGHDR and CDR2 SFDVKD. CDR3 sequence reads: CATSDPYYGYTF.